This T cell receptor (beta chain) appears in the sequencing data of a study of blood T cell repertoires in COVID-19. Study overall: COVID-19 samples, acute and convalescent, were from the United States, Italy and Spain.

This clone is a singleton in its sample. How the authors handled the data: Scientists estimated how many nucleated cells there were by amplifying reference gene primers. The assay was immunoSEQ multiplex PCR, and TCRdb's table has in-frame clones only and misses some. The V and J calls and the clone size are those of that table, but D and trimming were determined from the DNA. Here the sample spans 70,000 to 80,000 clones, around 79% being singletons. V was cut by 2 bases and J by 4 bases, with 13 bases left in between. The germline V gene encodes CDR1 SGHRS and CDR2 YFSETQ. This CDR3 has 14 residues.

This chain joins TRBV5-1 and TRBJ2-7, with D possibly matching TRBD2 (5 bases). The TCR was taken from a man between 50 and 59 years old with acute or convalescent COVID-19. The sequencing sample was made of peripheral blood. CDR3 sequence reads: CASSLHSGEYEQYF. The DNA of the CDR3 is TGCGCCAGCAGCTTACACTCTGGGGAGTACGAGCAGTACTTC.